The 30 T cell receptor beta chains below come from one sample, sequenced in a study of OX40 agonist ivuxolimab in advanced cancers. The library was built by means of the immunoSEQ multiplex PCR assay. In TCRdb, the immuneACCESS table is reduced to in-frame sequences with V and J assigned. These tables do not hold every clone; where another copy was compared, an unresolved V gene accounts for under half, and the others remain unexplained. For this sample the table gives 35,000 to 50,000 clones, of which around 85% were detected only once. The top ten clonotypes cover 15% of the sample. This specimen was CD4+ or CD8+ T cells sorted from blood, taken in a trial of the OX40 agonist ivuxolimab. The receptors shown here come from an adult with an advanced solid tumor such as melanoma, head and neck, liver or kidney cancer.

The chain couples TRBV5-4 to TRBJ2-5, with 9 positions matching TRBD1. The CDR3 has 15 amino acids. CDR1 is SGHNT, CDR2 YYREEE, per germline (reference sequence). The J segment lost 1 base and the V segment lost 2 bases, leaving 3 bases of the junction unmatched. The CDR3 DNA reads TGTGCCAGCAGCTTACAGGGGGCCTTCCAAGAGACCCAGTACTTC. Translating gives CASSLQGAFQETQYF.

J is TRBJ2-4 and V is TRBV28; D is uncertain. V shed 7 bases and J shed 10 bases, with 14 bases lying between them. This CDR3 contains 12 residues. In germline, CDR1 is MDHEN, CDR2 SYDVKM. CDR3 DNA sequence: TGTGCCAGCACTCCCCCGAGAGGTATTCAGTACTTC. This gives the protein CASTPPRGIQYF.

The chain employs TRBV5-4 and TRBJ1-2, with D perhaps TRBD1 (6 bases). Germline V gives CDR1 SGHNT, CDR2 YYREEE (reference sequence). The V and J ends lost 4 bases and 4 bases respectively, with 20 bases between them. The length of the CDR3 is 16 residues. The CDR3 sequence: CASSIDRGANPYGYTF. The CDR3 coding sequence is TGTGCCAGCAGCATCGATCGGGGGGCGAACCCCTATGGCTACACCTTC.

The J gene is TRBJ1-1, the V gene TRBV5-1; a possible D gene is TRBD1 (5 bases). V lost 0 bases and J 9 bases, leaving 12 bases between the germline ends. The germline V gene has CDR1 SGHRS and CDR2 YFSETQ. CDR3 length: 13 residues. Here the CDR3 DNA reads TGCGCCAGCAGCTTGGTGGGGGGTTGGCAAGCTTTCTTT. Its translation is CASSLVGGWQAFF.

The chain recombines TRBV6-5 with TRBJ1-1; the D gene is possibly TRBD1 (5 bases). The CDR3 is made up of 14 amino acids. Germline CDR1 reads MNHEY; CDR2 reads SVGAGI. V lost 7 bases and J lost 5, with 17 bases in between. The CDR3: CASTHGIGETEAFF. The DNA for the CDR3 is TGTGCCAGCACCCACGGCATAGGGGAGACTGAAGCTTTCTTT.

In nucleotides, the CDR3 is TGTGCCAGCTCACTCGGGTCGGGGGCCTACAATGAGCAGTTCTTC. The encoded protein is CASSLGSGAYNEQFF. V usage is TRBV18 and J usage is TRBJ2-1; tentative D call: TRBD2 (6 bases). The CDR3 spans 15 residues. V was pared by 4 bases and J by 2 bases, with 12 bases between. From germline, CDR1 is KGHSH and CDR2 LQKENI.

The chain couples TRBV5-4 to TRBJ1-1; 7 bases line up with TRBD1. This CDR3 has 13 amino acids. Germline V gene data show CDR1 as SGHNT and CDR2 as YYREEE (reference sequence). Trimming at V came to 3 bases and at J to 5 bases, leaving 4 bases not matched to a gene. The CDR3 is CASSSGGLTEAFF. As DNA, the CDR3 is TGTGCCAGCAGCTCAGGGGGGCTTACTGAAGCTTTCTTT.

This clone appeared a single time. The chain employs TRBV6-5 and TRBJ2-7; 8 positions agree with TRBD2. This CDR3 region has 14 residues. Trimming removed 6 bases from V and 4 bases from J; junction bases left unmatched: 8. The germline V gene has CDR1 MNHEY and CDR2 SVGAGI. Written as DNA, the CDR3 is TGTGCCAGCAGCGCGAGCGGGGGACCTTACGAGCAGTACGTC. Its protein is CASSASGGPYEQYV.

The chain carries TRBV9 and TRBJ2-7; 12 bases match TRBD2. CDR1 is SGDLS and CDR2 is YYNGEE in the germline V gene. The CDR3 consists of 18 residues. V gave up 4 bases and J gave up 7 bases; unmatched junction bases: 18. CDR3: CASSPRGASGGVGEEQYF. CDR3 in DNA: TGTGCCAGCAGCCCGAGAGGGGCTAGCGGGGGGGTCGGAGAAGAGCAGTACTTC. The complete variable domain, with remaining parts taken from reference TRBV9 and TRBJ2-7, reads DSGVTQTPKHLITATGQRVTLRCSPRSGDLSVYWYQQSLDQGLQFLIQYYNGEERAKGNILERFSAQQFPDLHSELNLSSLELGDSALYFCASSPRGASGGVGEEQYFGPGTRLTVT.

The chain recombines TRBV5-1 with TRBJ1-4, with no clear D. Germline V gene sequence: CDR1 SGHRS, CDR2 YFSETQ. This CDR3 spans 14 amino acids. V dropped 4 bases and J dropped 6 bases, with 13 bases sitting between them. The CDR3 protein is CASSTLGGHEKLFF. In DNA form, the CDR3 reads TGCGCCAGCAGCACTCTCGGTGGACATGAAAAACTGTTTTTT.

The V gene is TRBV28, the J gene TRBJ1-5, with unresolved D. The V gene lost 5 bases and the J gene lost 4 bases, with 21 bases spanning the gap. This CDR3 has 17 amino acids. Germline-derived CDR1 and CDR2 are MDHEN and SYDVKM. CDR3 nucleotides: TGTGCCAGCAGTATACGCTCCTCGGCCATGGGGAATCAGCCCCAGCATTTT. Protein: CASSIRSSAMGNQPQHF. Using reference TRBV28 and TRBJ1-5 for the parts outside the CDR3, the full variable domain is DVKVTQSSRYLVKRTGEKVFLECVQDMDHENMFWYRQDPGLGLRLIYFSYDVKMKEKGDIPEGYSVSREKKERFSLILESASTNQTSMYLCASSIRSSAMGNQPQHFGDGTRLSIL.

CDR3 DNA sequence: TGTGCCAGCAGGGGGGGAAACTATGGCTACACCTTC. Amino acid sequence: CASRGGNYGYTF. This chain joins TRBV27 and TRBJ1-2; D might be TRBD1 (5 bases). The V and J ends lost 6 bases and 2 bases respectively, with 7 bases between them. The CDR3 loop spans 12 amino acids. The germline V gene has CDR1 MNHEY and CDR2 SMNVEV (reference sequence).

This sequence joins TRBV2 and TRBJ2-7; 10 positions match TRBD1. Germline assignment: CDR1 SNHLY and CDR2 FYNNEI. The CDR3 extends over 14 amino acids. V was clipped by 9 bases and J by 0 bases; unmatched bases: 5. The CDR3 here is CASAGTGASYEQYV. For the CDR3, the DNA is TGTGCCAGTGCTGGGACAGGGGCCTCCTACGAGCAGTACGTC.

About this clone: A junction end diverges from the germline sequence, so it may reflect a read error. The genes are TRBV7-9 and TRBJ2-1, with 13 bases fitting TRBD2. Germline CDR1 SEHNR, CDR2 FQNEAQ (reference sequence). The CDR3 runs to 15 residues. In nucleotides, the CDR3 is TGTGCCAGCAGCTCCCCGGGACTAGCGGGATTTAGACAACTCTTC. Its protein product is CASSSPGLAGFRQLF.

V usage is TRBV6-5 and J usage is TRBJ2-7, with D tentatively TRBD1 (6 bases). The V end lost 5 bases, the J end lost 3 bases, and 14 bases lay between the germline ends. Germline loops: CDR1 MNHEY, CDR2 SVGAGI. This CDR3 has 14 residues. CDR3 in amino acids: CASSPQGFYYEQYF. In nucleotides, the CDR3 is TGTGCCAGCAGTCCACAGGGTTTTTACTACGAGCAGTACTTC.

This chain joins TRBV19 and TRBJ1-1; D is possibly TRBD1 (5 bases). The ends were cut back, 3 bases at V and 10 bases at J, with 15 bases in the middle. Germline CDR1 is LNHDA and CDR2 is SQIVND (reference sequence). The CDR3 is 13 residues long. CDR3 protein: CASSMGWGDAAFF. In DNA form, the CDR3 reads TGTGCCAGTAGTATGGGTTGGGGGGACGCAGCTTTCTTT.

The rearrangement links TRBV25-1 to TRBJ2-7; 7 bases agree with TRBD1. After removal of 5 bases from V and 7 bases from J, the junction contained 17 bases not matched to a gene. Germline V lookup: CDR1 MGHDK, CDR2 SYGVNS. CDR3 size: 16 residues. The CDR3 loop reads CASSSLYPTGTWEQYF. CDR3 nucleotides: TGTGCCAGCAGTAGCCTTTACCCGACAGGGACGTGGGAGCAGTACTTC.

The chain couples TRBV7-8 to TRBJ2-5; 7 bases fit TRBD1. The CDR3 has 16 residues. Germline V gene data show CDR1 as SGHVS and CDR2 as FQNEAQ. Trimming cost V 5 bases and J 4 bases; bases outside gene matches: 13. The CDR3 sequence: CASSTSRTGQLETQYF. Written as DNA, the CDR3 is TGTGCCAGCAGCACAAGCCGGACAGGACAATTAGAGACCCAGTACTTC.

The V and J genes are TRBV7-9 and TRBJ1-1; tentatively, D is TRBD1 (5 bases). The germline V gene has CDR1 SEHNR and CDR2 FQNEAQ (reference sequence). This CDR3 has 13 residues. V was pared by 4 bases and J by 1 base, with 7 bases between. The CDR3: CASSSGQNTEAFF. DNA of the CDR3: TGTGCCAGCAGCTCAGGACAGAACACTGAAGCTTTCTTT. Full variable domain (outside the CDR3, taken from reference TRBV7-9 and TRBJ1-1): DTGVSQNPRHKITKRGQNVTFRCDPISEHNRLYWYRQTLGQGPEFLTYFQNEAQLEKSRLLSDRFSAERPKGSFSTLEIQRTEQGDSAMYLCASSSGQNTEAFFGQGTRLTVV.

The chain couples TRBV6-6 to TRBJ1-5; D is uncertain. Between the trimmed V and J ends, which lost 3 bases and 5 bases, there was a span of 8 bases. The CDR3 is made up of 13 amino acids. The germline gives CDR1 MNHNY, CDR2 SVGAGI (reference sequence). The CDR3 region is CASSYETYQPQHF. As DNA, the CDR3 is TGTGCCAGCAGTTATGAGACGTATCAGCCCCAGCATTTT.

The chain is built from TRBV4-1 and TRBJ1-2, with a possible D match to TRBD1 (5 bases). Per germline, CDR1 MGHRA and CDR2 YSYEKL. Trimming left V 4 bases short and J 4 bases short, with 13 bases between. The CDR3 loop spans 14 amino acids. For the CDR3, the DNA is TGCGCCAGCAGCCCAAACCCTGGGGCCTATGGCTACACCTTC. Translated, it gives CASSPNPGAYGYTF.

The V call is TRBV13, the J call TRBJ1-2; D remains unclear. This CDR3 is built from 16 residues. V was shortened by 0 bases and J by 2 bases, with 13 bases between the two germline ends. Per the germline V gene, CDR1 is PRHDT and CDR2 is FYEKMQ (reference sequence). This CDR3 reads CASSLGLRVSNYGYTF. The CDR3 DNA sequence: TGTGCCAGCAGCTTAGGGTTAAGGGTTTCCAACTATGGCTACACCTTC.

The rearrangement links TRBV7-9 to TRBJ2-2; 8 bases match TRBD1. Germline trimming cut 3 bases from V and 5 bases from J; bases unmatched to any gene: 5. Germline V gene data show CDR1 as SEHNR and CDR2 as FQNEAQ (reference sequence). The CDR3 has 15 residues. The CDR3 protein is CASSLSGGTTGELFF. The CDR3 coding sequence is TGTGCCAGCAGCTTGTCAGGGGGCACAACCGGGGAGCTGTTTTTT. Looking up the rest from reference TRBV7-9 and TRBJ2-2 gives the full variable domain: DTGVSQNPRHKITKRGQNVTFRCDPISEHNRLYWYRQTLGQGPEFLTYFQNEAQLEKSRLLSDRFSAERPKGSFSTLEIQRTEQGDSAMYLCASSLSGGTTGELFFGEGSRLTVL.

DNA of the CDR3: TGTGCCTGGATAGCACCTGGTCGTTACAATGAGCAGTTCTTC. This codes for CAWIAPGRYNEQFF. The chain joins TRBV30 to TRBJ2-1; D is unresolved. In germline, CDR1 is GTSNPN, CDR2 SVGIG (reference sequence). The V and J ends lost 4 bases and 4 bases respectively, with 14 bases between them. The CDR3 consists of 14 residues.

The chain links TRBV5-4 to TRBJ2-3, with TRBD1 identical over 7 bases. CDR3 size: 17 residues. With V trimmed by 6 bases and J by 7 bases, 20 bases remained unmatched. Germline CDR1 and CDR2: SGHNT and YYREEE (reference sequence). Written as DNA, the CDR3 is TGTGCCAGCACCCCCTTAGGTCGGGACAGCGAGCCAAATACGCAGTATTTT. As protein: CASTPLGRDSEPNTQYF.

V usage is TRBV5-4 and J usage is TRBJ1-2, with 8 bases identical to TRBD1. V lost 2 bases, J lost 6 bases, and 6 bases stayed unmatched. Germline-derived CDR1 and CDR2 are SGHNT and YYREEE (reference sequence). The CDR3 consists of 14 residues. CDR3 sequence (DNA): TGTGCCAGCAGCTTTTGGACAGGGACCCATGGCTACACCTTC. Translated: CASSFWTGTHGYTF. The entire variable domain, with the rest obtained from reference TRBV5-4 and TRBJ1-2, is as follows: ETGVTQSPTHLIKTRGQQVTLRCSSQSGHNTVSWYQQALGQGPQFIFQYYREEENGRGNFPPRFSGLQFPNYSSELNVNALELDDSALYLCASSFWTGTHGYTFGSGTRLTVV.

This chain joins TRBV2 and TRBJ2-3, with D perhaps matching TRBD2 (7 bases). This CDR3 comprises 18 residues. Trimming cost V 7 bases and J 4 bases, with 27 bases left between them. Per the germline V gene, CDR1 is SNHLY and CDR2 is FYNNEI. Here the CDR3 DNA reads TGTGCCAGCACTAACCCCTTGTTAGGGGGGGGCCTAGCAGATACGCAGTATTTT. Translated, it gives CASTNPLLGGGLADTQYF.

The CDR3 DNA reads TGCGCCAGCAGCTCCAACCTGGGGACAGGGAACGCAGATACGCAGTATTTT. It is translated as CASSSNLGTGNADTQYF. This chain joins TRBV5-1 and TRBJ2-3; 9 bases are a match to TRBD1. This CDR3 spans 17 amino acids. Looked up from germline, CDR1 is SGHRS and CDR2 is YFSETQ. The junction had 12 bases not matched to a gene; V was cut back by 3 bases and J by 4 bases.

This chain links TRBV7-6 with TRBJ2-1; weak D call: TRBD1 (5 bases). Germline V CDR1 and CDR2: SGHVS, FNYEAQ. The CDR3 is made up of 16 amino acids. The V end was cut by 2 bases, the J end by 1 base, with 12 bases between. The CDR3 spells CASSLFQGGSYNEQFF. The CDR3 nucleotides read TGTGCCAGCAGCTTATTCCAGGGTGGGTCCTACAATGAGCAGTTCTTC. The full variable domain, in which reference TRBV7-6 and TRBJ2-1 provide the parts outside the CDR3, is GAGVSQSPRYKVTKRGQDVALRCDPISGHVSLYWYRQALGQGPEFLTYFNYEAQQDKSGLPNDRFSAERPEGSISTLTIQRTEQRDSAMYRCASSLFQGGSYNEQFFGPGTRLTVL.

The chain is built from TRBV6-5 and TRBJ1-6; D is uncertain. The CDR3 consists of 15 residues. Per the germline V gene, CDR1 is MNHEY and CDR2 is SVGAGI. V lost 2 bases to trimming and J lost 7 bases, with 12 bases between them. CDR3 residues: CASSYGQDGNSPLHF. The CDR3 nucleotides read TGTGCCAGCAGTTACGGTCAAGATGGCAATTCACCCCTCCACTTT.